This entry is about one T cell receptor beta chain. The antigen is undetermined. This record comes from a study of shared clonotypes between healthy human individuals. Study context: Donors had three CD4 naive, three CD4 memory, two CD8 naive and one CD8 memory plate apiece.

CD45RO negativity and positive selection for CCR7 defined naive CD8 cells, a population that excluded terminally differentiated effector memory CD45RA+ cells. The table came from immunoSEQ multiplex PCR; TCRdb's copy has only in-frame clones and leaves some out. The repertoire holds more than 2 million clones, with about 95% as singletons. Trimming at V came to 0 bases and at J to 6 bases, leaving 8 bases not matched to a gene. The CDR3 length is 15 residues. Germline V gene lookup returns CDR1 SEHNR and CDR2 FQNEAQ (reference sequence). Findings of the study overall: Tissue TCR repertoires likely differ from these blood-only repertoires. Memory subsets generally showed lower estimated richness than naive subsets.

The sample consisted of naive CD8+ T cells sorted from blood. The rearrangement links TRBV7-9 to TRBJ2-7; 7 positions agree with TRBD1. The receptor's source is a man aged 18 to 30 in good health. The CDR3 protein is CASSLAFGRGTEQYF. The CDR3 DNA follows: TGTGCCAGCAGCTTAGCTTTCGGCAGGGGGACCGAGCAGTACTTC.